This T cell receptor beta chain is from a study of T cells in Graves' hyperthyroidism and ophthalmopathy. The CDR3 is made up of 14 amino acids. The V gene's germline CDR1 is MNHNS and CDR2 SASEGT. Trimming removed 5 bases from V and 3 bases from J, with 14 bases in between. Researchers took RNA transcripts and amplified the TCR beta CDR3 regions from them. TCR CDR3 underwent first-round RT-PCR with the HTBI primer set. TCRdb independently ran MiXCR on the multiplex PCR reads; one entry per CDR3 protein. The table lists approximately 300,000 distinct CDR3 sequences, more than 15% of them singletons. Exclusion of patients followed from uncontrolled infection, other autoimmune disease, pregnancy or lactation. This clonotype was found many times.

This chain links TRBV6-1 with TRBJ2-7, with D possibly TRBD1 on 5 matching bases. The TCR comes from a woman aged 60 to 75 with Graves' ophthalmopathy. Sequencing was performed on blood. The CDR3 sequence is CASSRGQNGYEQYF. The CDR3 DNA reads TGTGCCAGCAGTCGAGGACAAAACGGCTACGAGCAGTACTTC.